These 23 T cell receptor beta chains came from one sample sequenced in a study of post-analysis software for immune sequencing data. Study-level results: Roughly five TRBV segments appeared more often in patients than in controls, and TRBV5-6, TRBV5-1 and TRBV20-1 were among these.

No antigens are known for them. Unique molecular identifiers had been added to the TCR beta cDNA libraries. One entry per CDR3 protein results from TCRdb running MiXCR on the PCR reads. There are some 450,000 distinct CDR3 sequences in the sample; nearly 45% occur only once, and 9.5% to 13% lies in the top ten. The source material was blood. Source of these receptors: a girl aged 10-17 years with multiple sclerosis.

A few counts support this clonotype. The chain carries TRBV7-3 and TRBJ2-4; TRBD1 is a possible D gene (6 bases). The DNA matches TRBJ2-5 better at its end, which makes the J call doubtful. Germline V gene lookup returns CDR1 SGHTA and CDR2 FQGTGA. This CDR3 spans 14 amino acids. Written as DNA, the CDR3 is TGTGCCAGCAGCTTACCGGACAGCCAAGAGACCCAGTACTTC. Translation gives CASSLPDSQETQYF.

This clonotype has only a few counts. The CDR3 nucleotides are TGCGCCAGCAGCCAAGAGACAGGGGGACTCACCTCGGAACTCACAGATACGCAGTATTTT. Protein sequence: CASSQETGGLTSELTDTQYF. This rearrangement joins TRBV4-3 to TRBJ2-3; the match to TRBD1 covers 9 bases. This CDR3 region has 20 residues. The junction had 15 bases not matched to a gene; V was cut back by 0 bases and J by 2 bases. Germline loops: CDR1 LGHNA, CDR2 YSLEER.

V is TRBV5-1 and J is TRBJ2-1, with no clear D. The germline gives CDR1 SGHRS, CDR2 YFSETQ. V lost 1 base and J lost 0, with 8 bases in between. This CDR3 comprises 15 residues. DNA of the CDR3: TGCGCCAGCAGCTTGTCAGTCAGCTCCTACAATGAGCAGTTCTTC. Protein product: CASSLSVSSYNEQFF.

The chain uses TRBV20-1 and TRBJ2-3; TRBD2 aligns across 11 bases. Germline V CDR1 and CDR2: DFQATT, SNEGSKA (reference sequence). The CDR3 sequence is 17 residues long. The V segment lost 0 bases and the J segment 0 bases; nucleotides outside the gene matches: 5. Here the CDR3 reads CSARDPGTSGSTDTQYF. CDR3 DNA sequence: TGCAGTGCTAGAGACCCAGGGACTAGCGGCAGCACAGATACGCAGTATTTT.

V and J are TRBV7-9 and TRBJ2-7; 8 nucleotides line up with TRBD1. The CDR3 runs 16 residues. Trimming removed 4 bases from V and 2 bases from J; junction bases left unmatched: 10. CDR1 is SEHNR, CDR2 FQNEAQ, per germline (reference sequence). DNA for the CDR3: TGTGCCAGCAGCTCCTCTCTGACAGGGGAGCCCTACGAGCAGTACTTC. This translates into CASSSSLTGEPYEQYF.

The chain couples TRBV20-1 to TRBJ2-1; maybe TRBD2 (5 bases). Trimming pared 6 bases from V and 3 bases from J, leaving 15 bases between. Germline V gene sequence: CDR1 DFQATT, CDR2 SNEGSKA (reference sequence). The CDR3 extends over 14 amino acids. The CDR3 sequence is CSANRAGLYNEQFF. CDR3 coding DNA: TGCAGTGCCAATAGGGCGGGTCTCTACAATGAGCAGTTCTTC.

This sequence joins TRBV4-1 and TRBJ2-3, with 8 bases identical to TRBD2. After removal of 3 bases from V and 2 bases from J, the junction contained 4 bases not matched to a gene. Germline loops: CDR1 MGHRA, CDR2 YSYEKL. The CDR3 is 15 amino acids. For the CDR3, the DNA is TGCGCCAGCAGCCACATCGGGAGGGCCACAGATACGCAGTATTTT. Its translation: CASSHIGRATDTQYF.

The chain links TRBV5-1 to TRBJ2-5, with 10 positions matching TRBD2. Near its end, the DNA agrees better with TRBJ2-7, so the J call may be wrong. CDR3 length: 19 residues. The germline V gene encodes CDR1 SGHRS and CDR2 YFSETQ. As DNA, the CDR3 is TGCGCCAGCAGCCCGACTAGCCTGACTAGCGGGTTGGGCCTCCACGAGCAGTACTTC. This encodes CASSPTSLTSGLGLHEQYF.

The rearrangement links TRBV28 to TRBJ2-5; 10 positions agree with TRBD1. Near its end, the DNA agrees better with TRBJ2-7, so the J call may be wrong. Germline values: CDR1 MDHEN, CDR2 SYDVKM. There are 17 residues in the CDR3. CDR3 DNA: TGTGCCAGCAGTTTCGGGGGGGCCGGGACAGGGGTCTACGAGCAGTACTTC. It encodes CASSFGGAGTGVYEQYF.

V is TRBV5-6 and J is TRBJ1-2; 8 bases line up with TRBD1. Losses at the gene ends were 0 bases for V and 5 bases for J; bases not matched to a gene: 6. The CDR3 length is 15 residues. CDR1 is SGHDT and CDR2 is YYEEEE in the germline V gene. CDR3 protein: CASSLAETGEYGYTF. CDR3 bases: TGTGCCAGCAGCTTGGCCGAGACAGGGGAGTATGGCTACACCTTC.

This clonotype was seen more than once but under ten times. This chain joins TRBV3-1 and TRBJ1-5, with D unresolved. The CDR3 is 15 residues long. Trimming removed 3 bases from V and 3 bases from J, with 12 bases in between. Looked up from germline, CDR1 is LGHDT and CDR2 is YNNKEL (reference sequence). The CDR3 DNA reads TGTGCCAGCAGCCAGAGCCCTTTAAACAATCAGCCCCAGCATTTT. Protein product: CASSQSPLNNQPQHF.

The chain employs TRBV6-2 or TRBV6-3 and TRBJ2-7; 7 nucleotides line up with TRBD2. V lost 5 bases and J lost 3; bases outside the gene matches: 13. CDR1 MNHEY and CDR2 SVGEGT come from the germline V gene. This CDR3 is built from 16 residues. CDR3 coding DNA: TGTGCCAGCAGTCGATTCGGGGGGAGAGGGGACTACGAGCAGTACTTC. This codes for CASSRFGGRGDYEQYF.

This clonotype was picked up a small number of times. The V call is TRBV9, the J call TRBJ2-3; D gene uncertain. The CDR3 sequence is 13 residues long. CDR1 is SGDLS, CDR2 YYNGEE, per germline. The ends were cut back, 0 bases at V and 5 bases at J, with 7 bases in the middle. The CDR3 DNA reads TGTGCCAGCAGCGTAGACGGCGGAGATACGCAGTATTTT. This codes for CASSVDGGDTQYF.

As concerns this clonotype: This CDR3 fails to terminate in the conserved phenylalanine or tryptophan, so it likely reflects a read error. The rearrangement links TRBV4-1 to TRBJ2-1, with D possibly TRBD2 on 6 matching bases. The CDR3 length is 14 residues. Trimming removed 4 bases from V and 6 bases from J, with 13 bases in between. Germline CDR1 MGHRA, CDR2 YSYEKL. For the CDR3, the DNA is TGCGCCAGCAGCCCCGCGGGACCCATCAATGAGCAGTTCCTC. This encodes CASSPAGPINEQFL.

The CDR3 is CASSIRRDYEQYF. In DNA, the CDR3 is TGTGCCAGCAGTATCCGCAGGGACTACGAGCAGTACTTC. The chain joins TRBV6-2 or TRBV6-3 to TRBJ2-7, with TRBD1 as a possible D gene (5 bases). Trimming removed 5 bases from V and 3 bases from J, with 11 bases in between. Looked up from germline, CDR1 is MNHEY and CDR2 is SVGEGT. The CDR3 consists of 13 residues.

J is TRBJ1-2 and V is TRBV3-1; D unresolved. V was pared by 0 bases and J by 4 bases, with 6 bases between. CDR1 is LGHDT and CDR2 is YNNKEL in the germline V gene (reference sequence). The CDR3 runs 13 residues. This CDR3 is CASSQDPTYGYTF. The DNA of the CDR3 is TGTGCCAGCAGCCAAGATCCCACCTATGGCTACACCTTC.

The gene calls are TRBV4-3 and TRBJ2-1; 7 nucleotides match TRBD2. The germline CDR1 and CDR2 sequences are LGHNA and YSLEER. CDR3 length equals 15 residues. V shed 0 bases and J 5 bases; nucleotides not matched to a gene: 4. The CDR3 region is CASSQDTSAHNEQFF. The CDR3 coding sequence is TGCGCCAGCAGCCAAGATACTAGCGCCCACAATGAGCAGTTCTTC.

The chain employs TRBV6-6 and TRBJ2-1, with D possibly matching TRBD2 (5 bases). Germline V lookup: CDR1 MNHNY, CDR2 SVGAGI (reference sequence). The V gene lost 8 bases and the J gene lost 8 bases, with 16 bases spanning the gap. The CDR3 covers 13 residues. CDR3 sequence: CASSWALGDEQFF. The CDR3 DNA is TGTGCCAGCTCGTGGGCTCTCGGGGATGAGCAGTTCTTC.

In its sample, this clonotype was seen a few times. Written as DNA, the CDR3 is TGCAGTGCCACGACAGAGAGACTCTACAATGAGCAGTTCTTC. This sequence encodes CSATTERLYNEQFF. This rearrangement joins TRBV20-1 to TRBJ2-1; perhaps TRBD1 as D (5 bases). CDR3 size: 14 residues. Germline values: CDR1 DFQATT, CDR2 SNEGSKA (reference sequence). The germline V and J ends were trimmed by 6 bases and 3 bases, with 15 bases remaining between them.

The chain has TRBV18 and TRBJ2-6; D uncertain. CDR1 is KGHSH, CDR2 LQKENI, per germline. CDR3 length: 15 amino acids. The ends were cut back, 3 bases at V and 0 bases at J, with 6 bases in the middle. CDR3 nucleotides: TGTGCCAGCTCACCTCGGAACTCTGGGGCCAACGTCCTGACTTTC. Residues: CASSPRNSGANVLTF.

The chain uses TRBV6-2 or TRBV6-3 and TRBJ2-1, with D unresolved. Germline V gene sequence: CDR1 MNHEY, CDR2 SVGEGT. The CDR3 contains 11 residues. V was shortened by 7 bases and J by 9 bases, with 10 bases between the two germline ends. CDR3 coding DNA: TGTGCCAGCACAGCGTTCGGTGAGCAGTTCTTC. Its protein is CASTAFGEQFF.

In DNA, the CDR3 is TGTGCCAGCAGTTCCCACCAGGGGACCTCCTACGAGCAGTACTTC. Residues: CASSSHQGTSYEQYF. The chain employs TRBV6-5 and TRBJ2-7; possible D gene TRBD1, 6 bases. Germline-derived CDR1 and CDR2 are MNHEY and SVGAGI. V shed 4 bases and J shed 0 bases, with 13 bases lying between them. This CDR3 has 15 amino acids.

The chain uses TRBV4-1 and TRBJ2-7; a possible D gene is TRBD2 (5 bases). Between the trimmed V and J ends, which lost 1 base and 1 base, there was a span of 8 bases. Germline assignment: CDR1 MGHRA and CDR2 YSYEKL. The CDR3 has 14 residues. The CDR3 protein is CASSQVLVSYEQYF. DNA of the CDR3: TGCGCCAGCAGCCAAGTACTAGTTTCCTACGAGCAGTACTTC.